Described below is a single T cell receptor (beta chain) sequence and its context. Its specificity is unknown. The treatment is: approximately nine-day PBMC culture with coronavirus spike peptide pools or control peptides (ViraFEST assay). With peptide pools, ViraFEST first expanded antigen-specific T cells and afterwards sequenced their TCRs. The data derive from a study of vaccination and CD4 T cells after COVID-19. The Oncomine TCR Beta short-read assay was applied to DNA of cultured CD4+ T cells. TCRdb reprocessed the PCR reads via MiXCR and lists one record per CDR3 protein. This sample has over 15,000 distinct CDR3 sequences, with nearly 55% found just once. The sample here was CD4+ T cells from blood, cultured in vitro, taken before SARS-CoV-2 vaccination. This TCR was recovered from a human donor who had recovered from COVID-19.

For the CDR3, the DNA is TGTGCCACCAGTGACGTTGACACAGCTAGCACAGATACGCAGTATTTT. It specifies CATSDVDTASTDTQYF. The chain joins TRBV24-1 to TRBJ2-3; no clear D. This CDR3 has 16 amino acids. Trimming shortened V by 4 bases and J by 0 bases, and 13 bases separated the two germline ends. Germline loops: CDR1 KGHDR, CDR2 SFDVKD.